This TCR beta chain derives from a study of T-cell memory formation after mild COVID-19. The CDR3 has 15 residues. V was trimmed by 5 bases and J by 5 bases, leaving 16 bases between them. CDR1 is SGHTA and CDR2 is FQGNSA in the germline V gene. One entry per CDR3 protein results from TCRdb running MiXCR on the 5' RACE reads. The profile shows 250,000 to 300,000 distinct CDR3 sequences, roughly 16% of them singletons. This receptor was taken from a man aged 18 to 35 who had mild COVID-19 (a few samples of this study predate the infection). Cell type and time point are not known. The J gene is TRBJ2-1, the V gene TRBV7-2; D perhaps matches TRBD2 (6 bases). Material for sequencing was PBMCs or a T cell subset sorted from them (not recorded which). The CDR3 region is CASSARGWADNEQFF. The CDR3 nucleotides are TGTGCCAGCAGCGCCCGGGGGTGGGCGGACAATGAGCAGTTCTTC.